The 13 T cell receptor beta chains below all came from one sample that was sequenced in a study of OX40 agonist ivuxolimab in advanced cancers. Generated by immunoSEQ multiplex PCR, the TCRdb table keeps only in-frame clones and is missing some. Here the sample spans 25,000 to 35,000 clones, more than 90% being singletons. Source: CD4+ or CD8+ T cells sorted from blood, taken in a trial of the OX40 agonist ivuxolimab. The receptors were sampled from an adult with an advanced solid tumor such as melanoma, head and neck, liver or kidney cancer.

The V call is TRBV29-1, the J call TRBJ1-2, with 9 bases lining up with TRBD1. Germline CDR1 and CDR2: SQVTM and ANQGSEA. V shed 4 bases, J shed 7 bases, and the junction held 7 bases outside the gene matches. The CDR3 consists of 13 residues. The CDR3: CSVVSGQGVGYTF. CDR3 nucleotides: TGCAGCGTTGTGTCGGGACAGGGAGTTGGCTACACCTTC.

This sequence joins TRBV19 and TRBJ2-7; D not certain. Germline assignment: CDR1 LNHDA and CDR2 SQIVND (reference sequence). V was clipped by 3 bases and J by 3 bases, with 9 bases between them. The CDR3 is 13 residues long. CDR3 sequence: CASSIGDNYEQYF. CDR3 in DNA: TGTGCCAGTAGTATTGGAGATAACTACGAGCAGTACTTC. Complete variable domain (other parts from reference TRBV19 and TRBJ2-7): DGGITQSPKYLFRKEGQNVTLSCEQNLNHDAMYWYRQDPGQGLRLIYYSQIVNDFQKGDIAEGYSVSREKKESFPLTVTSAQKNPTAFYLCASSIGDNYEQYFGPGTRLTVT.

This clone was recorded a few times. The chain carries TRBV4-1 and TRBJ1-2, with unresolved D. V was cut by 1 base and J by 1 base, with 10 bases left in between. The CDR3 covers 15 residues. Per the germline V gene, CDR1 is MGHRA and CDR2 is YSYEKL. The CDR3 region has the DNA TGCGCCAGCAGCCAAGGTGCCTTAGGTAACTATGGCTACACCTTC. It codes for CASSQGALGNYGYTF.

V and J are TRBV9 and TRBJ2-3, with D perhaps given as TRBD1 or TRBD2 (5 bases each). V dropped 2 bases and J dropped 0 bases, with 7 bases sitting between them. The CDR3 loop spans 14 amino acids. From germline, CDR1 is SGDLS and CDR2 YYNGEE. The CDR3 nucleotides read TGTGCCAGCAGCGTGTGGGACAGCACAGATACGCAGTATTTT. Its translation: CASSVWDSTDTQYF.

The chain recombines TRBV18 with TRBJ2-2; the D gene is possibly TRBD2 (6 bases). CDR3 size: 15 residues. Trimming shortened V by 3 bases and J by 7 bases, and 15 bases separated the two germline ends. Looked up from germline, CDR1 is KGHSH and CDR2 is LQKENI. CDR3 amino acids: CASSPSAGSGGELFF. As DNA, the CDR3 is TGTGCCAGCTCACCCTCGGCGGGGAGCGGCGGGGAGCTGTTTTTT.

The V gene is TRBV9, the J gene TRBJ2-1; TRBD1 matches at 7 bases. Germline CDR1 is SGDLS and CDR2 is YYNGEE. This CDR3 comprises 15 residues. V shed 6 bases, J shed 0 bases, and the junction held 6 bases outside the gene matches. CDR3 protein: CASNLTGASYNEQFF. The CDR3 nucleotides are TGTGCCAGCAACCTAACAGGGGCCTCCTACAATGAGCAGTTCTTC.

This clone occurred a few times. The CDR3 coding sequence is TGTGCCAGTAGTTCCGGGACCACGGTTAATTCACCCCTCCACTTT. As protein: CASSSGTTVNSPLHF. This chain uses TRBV19 with TRBJ1-6; possible D gene TRBD1, 5 bases. Germline CDR1 is LNHDA and CDR2 is SQIVND (reference sequence). V dropped 5 bases and J dropped 6 bases, with 14 bases sitting between them. The CDR3 has 15 residues.

There are a few counts of this clone. The chain joins TRBV2 to TRBJ2-1, with D unresolved. This CDR3 comprises 11 residues. The germline V gene has CDR1 SNHLY and CDR2 FYNNEI. Trimming took 8 bases from V and 8 from J, leaving 10 bases between them. The CDR3 sequence: CASRPRYEQFF. The DNA of the CDR3 is TGTGCCAGCCGACCTAGATATGAGCAGTTCTTC.

The V call is TRBV7-5, the J call TRBJ1-5; the DNA was not compared with TRBD1, the D call given in the table. TRBV7-5 is marked as a pseudogene. The CDR3 is made up of 15 amino acids. The CDR3 sequence is CVRSLKGGSNQPQHF. Here the CDR3 DNA reads TGTGTCAGAAGCTTAAAAGGGGGAAGCAATCAGCCCCAGCATTTT.

This clone was seen just once. CDR3 nucleotides: TGTGCCAGCAGTGTCGGGGGCTCCTACGAGCAGTACTTC. The encoded protein is CASSVGGSYEQYF. The gene calls are TRBV27 and TRBJ2-7; D is possibly TRBD2 (6 bases). CDR3 length: 13 residues. Trimming stripped 5 bases from V and 0 bases from J, with 8 bases between. The germline V gene encodes CDR1 MNHEY and CDR2 SMNVEV (reference sequence).

This rearrangement joins TRBV28 to TRBJ2-1, with a possible D match to TRBD2 (6 bases). This CDR3 spans 15 amino acids. The V gene's germline CDR1 is MDHEN and CDR2 SYDVKM. V lost 3 bases to trimming and J lost 2 bases, with 11 bases between them. CDR3 sequence reads: CASSLSGFPYNEQFF. The CDR3 DNA follows: TGTGCCAGCAGTTTGAGCGGGTTTCCCTACAATGAGCAGTTCTTC.

The CDR3 region is CASSSKADRHSYEQYF. The DNA for the CDR3 is TGTGCCAGCAGCTCGAAGGCGGACAGACACTCCTACGAGCAGTACTTC. The chain carries TRBV7-9 and TRBJ2-7; possibly TRBD1 for D (6 bases). V was cut by 4 bases and J by 0 bases, with 16 bases left in between. Germline CDR1 reads SEHNR; CDR2 reads FQNEAQ (reference sequence). The CDR3 is 16 amino acids.

The J gene is TRBJ1-5, the V gene TRBV19, with D possibly being TRBD1 (5 bases). From germline, CDR1 is LNHDA and CDR2 SQIVND (reference sequence). The length of the CDR3 is 17 residues. V lost 9 bases, J lost 0 bases, and 21 bases lay in between. The CDR3 spells CASRGDQLYFSNQPQHF. The CDR3 DNA is TGTGCCAGCCGAGGGGACCAACTCTACTTTAGCAATCAGCCCCAGCATTTT.